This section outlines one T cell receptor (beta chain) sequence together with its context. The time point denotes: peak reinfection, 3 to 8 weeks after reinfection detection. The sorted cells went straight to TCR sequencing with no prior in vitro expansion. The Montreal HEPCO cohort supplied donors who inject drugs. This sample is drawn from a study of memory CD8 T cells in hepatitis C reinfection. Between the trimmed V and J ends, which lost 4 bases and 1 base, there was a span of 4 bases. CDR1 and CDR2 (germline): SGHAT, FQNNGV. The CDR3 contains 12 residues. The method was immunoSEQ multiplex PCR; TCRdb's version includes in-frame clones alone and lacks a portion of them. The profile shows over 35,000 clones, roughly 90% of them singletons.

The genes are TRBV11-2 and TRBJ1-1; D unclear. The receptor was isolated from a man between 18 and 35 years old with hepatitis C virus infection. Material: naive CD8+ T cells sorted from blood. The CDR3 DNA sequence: TGTGCCAGCAGCTCCCAGAACACTGAAGCTTTCTTT. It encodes CASSSQNTEAFF.